This passage covers 29 T cell receptor beta chains from one sample sequenced in a study of CD4 and CD8 cells across lung adenocarcinoma regions. Each CDR3 protein is one row after TCRdb ran MiXCR on the PCR reads. This sample has over 10,000 distinct CDR3 sequences; approximately 57% occur once, and the top ten carry about 35%. The sample consisted of CD8+ T cells from the center of a lung tumor. All receptors derive from a female donor with lung adenocarcinoma. The CD4 and CD8 labels of this study may be unreliable.

The V gene is TRBV6-5, the J gene TRBJ2-5; 10 bases agree with TRBD2. The DNA matches TRBJ2-7 better at its end, which makes the J call doubtful. CDR3 length: 15 amino acids. Germline V gives CDR1 MNHEY, CDR2 SVGAGI. The DNA of the CDR3 is TGTGCCAGCAGTTATCATGGACTAGCGGCCTACGAGCAGTACTTC. Encoded protein: CASSYHGLAAYEQYF.

The chain carries TRBV6-5 and TRBJ2-1; 9 bases are shared with TRBD1. The tail of the sequence fits TRBJ2-7 better, so the J call may be wrong. The CDR3 spans 15 residues. Germline assignment: CDR1 MNHEY and CDR2 SVGAGI. CDR3 sequence: CASITTGTGTGEQYF. CDR3 bases: TGTGCCAGCATTACAACCGGGACAGGGACAGGGGAGCAGTACTTC.

In this sample, this clonotype turned up many times. This sequence joins TRBV6-1 and TRBJ2-7; a weak D match, TRBD1 (7 bases). The CDR3 extends over 14 amino acids. Trimming stripped 4 bases from V and 3 bases from J, with 13 bases between. Per germline, CDR1 MNHNS and CDR2 SASEGT. In nucleotides, the CDR3 is TGTGCCAGCAGTGGGACAGGAGGGAACTACGAGCAGTACTTC. Protein: CASSGTGGNYEQYF.

Comment on this clonotype: The missing conserved phenylalanine or tryptophan at the end of this CDR3 makes a read error likely. It is unclear where the CDR3 begins or ends on the DNA, so no DNA is shown, and the CDR3 is as TCRdb lists it. V is TRBV27 and J is TRBJ2-1; no DNA check was done on the table's D call, TRBD2. Inclusive of both ends, the CDR3 amounts to 9 amino acids. Germline V CDR1 and CDR2: MNHEY, SMNVEV (reference sequence). This CDR3 is CASYYRLAG.

V is TRBV4-1 and J is TRBJ2-3, with 9 nucleotides matching TRBD2. The V gene's germline CDR1 is MGHRA and CDR2 YSYEKL. This CDR3 region has 14 residues. After removal of 4 bases from V and 6 bases from J, the junction contained 5 bases not matched to a gene. The CDR3 DNA follows: TGCGCCAGCAGCCCGGTAGCGGGGGCCGATACGCAGTATTTT. This sequence encodes CASSPVAGADTQYF.

This rearrangement joins TRBV4-1 to TRBJ2-7, with 10 bases fitting TRBD1. The CDR3 contains 15 residues. The germline V gene has CDR1 MGHRA and CDR2 YSYEKL. V trimming: 4 bases; J trimming: 1 base; junction bases outside the gene matches: 4. The CDR3 here is CASSRGTGESYEQYF. DNA of the CDR3: TGCGCCAGCAGCCGAGGGACAGGGGAATCCTACGAGCAGTACTTC.

The V gene is TRBV6-5, the J gene TRBJ1-5, with D possibly being TRBD1 (5 bases). Looked up from germline, CDR1 is MNHEY and CDR2 is SVGAGI. V lost 0 bases, J lost 5 bases, and 5 bases lay in between. The CDR3 loop spans 13 amino acids. DNA for the CDR3: TGTGCCAGCAGTTACTCAGGGGATCAGCCCCAGCATTTT. Protein product: CASSYSGDQPQHF.

The V call is TRBV6-1, the J call TRBJ1-1, with TRBD1 identical over 8 bases. There are 14 residues in the CDR3. V trimming: 8 bases; J trimming: 5 bases; junction bases outside the gene matches: 10. Germline lookup yields CDR1 MNHNS and CDR2 SASEGT. The CDR3 region is CASLPTGEVTEAFF. The CDR3 DNA reads TGTGCCAGCCTACCGACAGGGGAGGTAACTGAAGCTTTCTTT.

This clonotype was seen many times. J is TRBJ2-1 and V is TRBV7-2, with D uncertain. This CDR3 has 11 residues. V gave up 5 bases and J gave up 10 bases, with 9 bases separating them. From germline, CDR1 is SGHTA and CDR2 FQGNSA. The CDR3 region has the DNA TGTGCCAGCAGCCAGGACGTAGAGCAGTTCTTC. Amino acid sequence: CASSQDVEQFF.

As to this clonotype: One end of the junction varies from germline; a read error may be responsible. V and J are TRBV4-1 and TRBJ2-6; 7 bases align to TRBD1. This CDR3 has 20 residues. Per the germline V gene, CDR1 is MGHRA and CDR2 is YSYEKL. The CDR3 nucleotides read TGCGCCAGCAGCCAAGTCGTGACAGGGCGCGGCGGCTCTGGGGCCAACGAGCTGTCCTTC. Translation gives CASSQVVTGRGGSGANELSF.

Judged by abundance, this clonotype is medium-sized (0.01 to 0.1%). V is TRBV6-1 and J is TRBJ1-2; D remains unclear. Germline V gene sequence: CDR1 MNHNS, CDR2 SASEGT. Trimming took off 6 bases at V and 5 bases at J, with 13 bases between the two ends. The CDR3 is 13 amino acids. Here the CDR3 DNA reads TGTGCCAGCAGGACCGACACAGATTATGGCTACACCTTC. Protein: CASRTDTDYGYTF.

This clonotype was counted between two and nine times. The chain recombines TRBV28 with TRBJ2-1, with 12 bases identical to TRBD2. V gave up 3 bases and J gave up 6 bases; unmatched junction bases: 6. Germline V gives CDR1 MDHEN, CDR2 SYDVKM. CDR3 length: 16 residues. CDR3 in DNA: TGTGCCAGCAGTTTCCTAGCGGGAGGGCCCTTCAATGAGCAGTTCTTC. Translated: CASSFLAGGPFNEQFF. The whole variable domain, remainder taken from reference TRBV28 and TRBJ2-1, is DVKVTQSSRYLVKRTGEKVFLECVQDMDHENMFWYRQDPGLGLRLIYFSYDVKMKEKGDIPEGYSVSREKKERFSLILESASTNQTSMYLCASSFLAGGPFNEQFFGPGTRLTVL.

This chain links TRBV6-5 with TRBJ2-1; 8 bases fit TRBD2. The CDR3 sequence is 13 residues long. Unmatched junction bases numbered 7, after V lost 3 bases and J lost 12 bases. Germline V CDR1 and CDR2: MNHEY, SVGAGI. In nucleotides, the CDR3 is TGTGCCAGCAGTTATCCGGGACTAGGGAGGCAGTTCTTC. Translated: CASSYPGLGRQFF.

By its share, this clonotype is medium-sized (0.01 to 0.1%). This chain joins TRBV20-1 and TRBJ2-5; perhaps TRBD2 as D (5 bases). This CDR3 spans 14 amino acids. In germline, CDR1 is DFQATT, CDR2 SNEGSKA (reference sequence). Trimming took 0 bases from V and 5 from J, leaving 13 bases between them. DNA of the CDR3: TGCAGTGCTAGAGACCGGGGTTATGGGGAGACCCAGTACTTC. It translates to CSARDRGYGETQYF.

V is TRBV6-1 and J is TRBJ2-1; D might be TRBD2 (6 bases). This CDR3 is built from 15 residues. Germline V gene sequence: CDR1 MNHNS, CDR2 SASEGT. V shed 6 bases and J shed 13 bases, with 25 bases lying between them. The CDR3 region is CASSTAGGGKETQFF. The CDR3 DNA is TGTGCCAGCAGCACCGCCGGTGGGGGGAAAGAGACCCAGTTCTTC.

This clonotype was picked up a small number of times. The V call is TRBV6-1, the J call TRBJ2-1; D uncertain. V was pared by 5 bases and J by 2 bases, with 1 base between. The germline V gene encodes CDR1 MNHNS and CDR2 SASEGT. The length of the CDR3 is 11 residues. In DNA, the CDR3 is TGTGCCAGCAGTACCTACAATGAGCAGTTCTTC. It specifies CASSTYNEQFF.

The chain recombines TRBV4-1 with TRBJ2-3; D is uncertain. Trimming took off 3 bases at V and 4 bases at J, with 11 bases between the two ends. CDR3 size: 14 residues. Germline CDR1 reads MGHRA; CDR2 reads YSYEKL. As DNA, the CDR3 is TGCGCCAGCAGCCAGGAGATTCAGCCAGATACGCAGTATTTT. It specifies CASSQEIQPDTQYF.

The chain has TRBV6-1 and TRBJ1-5, with D possibly matching TRBD1 (5 bases). CDR3 length equals 14 residues. Trimming pared 2 bases from V and 7 bases from J, leaving 12 bases between. From germline, CDR1 is MNHNS and CDR2 SASEGT. The CDR3 DNA reads TGTGCCAGCAGTGAACAGGGAGCCTGGCAGCCCCAGCATTTT. Encoded protein: CASSEQGAWQPQHF.

This rearrangement joins TRBV7-2 to TRBJ2-1; 9 nucleotides match TRBD1. J lost 8 bases, V lost 5 bases, and 10 bases had no gene match. This CDR3 region has 15 residues. CDR1 is SGHTA, CDR2 FQGNSA, per germline. The CDR3, as DNA: TGTGCCAGCAGCACCGGCGACAGGGGGGTCGATGAGCAGTTCTTC. Protein: CASSTGDRGVDEQFF.

The sample holds a few counts of this clonotype. The rearrangement uses TRBV6-5 and TRBJ2-1, with TRBD1 as a possible D gene (7 bases). CDR1 is MNHEY and CDR2 is SVGAGI in the germline V gene. The CDR3 totals 14 residues. Trimming cost V 0 bases and J 10 bases, with 13 bases left between them. CDR3 loop: CASSYSEGAGEQFF. In nucleotides, the CDR3 is TGTGCCAGCAGTTACTCGGAGGGGGCTGGGGAGCAGTTCTTC.

This clonotype came up a few times. The CDR3 here is CASRHTNQVDNEQFF. CDR3 bases: TGTGCCAGCAGACACACCAACCAGGTCGACAATGAGCAGTTCTTC. This chain connects TRBV6-1 to TRBJ2-1; D is uncertain. CDR1 and CDR2 from the germline V gene are MNHNS and SASEGT. The CDR3 length is 15 residues. Trimming cost V 6 bases and J 5 bases, with 17 bases left between them.

The genes are TRBV6-1 and TRBJ2-3; D is unclear. Deletions cut 3 bases from V and 4 bases from J, with 11 bases between. CDR1 is MNHNS and CDR2 is SASEGT in the germline V gene. The CDR3 is 14 residues long. The CDR3 coding sequence is TGTGCCAGCAGTGATAAAGTATCGGCAGATACGCAGTATTTT. Protein sequence: CASSDKVSADTQYF.

To note about this clonotype: One end of the junction fails to match germline, which may point to a read error. The V gene is TRBV14, the J gene TRBJ2-3; 7 bases are shared with TRBD1. The CDR3 extends over 16 amino acids. Per the germline V gene, CDR1 is SGHDN and CDR2 is FVKESK. The CDR3 spells CASSLGAGLGTETQYF. CDR3 sequence (DNA): TGTGCCAGCAGTCTGGGGGCAGGGCTCGGGACAGAGACGCAGTATTTT.

This chain links TRBV9 with TRBJ2-3, with 13 positions matching TRBD2. The CDR3 consists of 17 residues. Germline V gene sequence: CDR1 SGDLS, CDR2 YYNGEE. The V segment lost 4 bases and the J segment 2 bases; nucleotides outside the gene matches: 7. CDR3 sequence (DNA): TGTGCCAGCAGCCCTAGACTAGCGGGGGGATACACAGATACGCAGTATTTT. Translating it yields CASSPRLAGGYTDTQYF.

This clonotype has only a few counts. This chain joins TRBV11-3 and TRBJ1-1; D gene uncertain. There are 13 residues in the CDR3. V lost 6 bases to trimming and J lost 1 base, with 9 bases between them. CDR1 SGHNT and CDR2 YENEEA come from the germline V gene. CDR3 amino acids: CASSQGQNTEAFF. Here the CDR3 DNA reads TGTGCCAGCAGTCAAGGGCAGAACACTGAAGCTTTCTTT.

V usage is TRBV10-1 and J usage is TRBJ1-2; no clear D. The germline gives CDR1 WNHNN, CDR2 SYGVQD (reference sequence). This CDR3 contains 11 residues. With 6 bases removed from V and 7 bases from J, the gap between germline ends came to 9 bases. DNA for the CDR3: TGCGCCAGCAGATGGGCTTGTGGCTACACCTTC. Its protein is CASRWACGYTF.

V and J are TRBV6-4 and TRBJ2-3, with no clear D. The CDR3 consists of 13 residues. The germline V gene encodes CDR1 MRHNA and CDR2 SNTAGT. The germline V and J ends were trimmed by 2 bases and 5 bases, with 8 bases remaining between them. The CDR3 DNA reads as TGTGCCAGCAGTGACCAGAAGGGAGATACGCAGTATTTT. Its protein is CASSDQKGDTQYF.

This clonotype was observed at least ten times. This chain uses TRBV20-1 with TRBJ2-1; D gene uncertain. V lost 6 bases to trimming and J lost 6 bases, with 12 bases between them. Per germline, CDR1 DFQATT and CDR2 SNEGSKA (reference sequence). CDR3 length equals 12 residues. CDR3 DNA: TGCAGTGCCGGGTGGTTAGTCAATGAGCAGTTCTTC. It specifies CSAGWLVNEQFF.

The V call is TRBV6-5, the J call TRBJ2-2; 11 nucleotides line up with TRBD2. CDR3 length: 16 amino acids. Trimming at V came to 2 bases and at J to 10 bases, leaving 9 bases not matched to a gene. The germline V gene encodes CDR1 MNHEY and CDR2 SVGAGI. Written as DNA, the CDR3 is TGTGCCAGCAGTTACAGGACTAGCGGGCGGAGTCTGGAGCTGTTTTTT. Its protein product is CASSYRTSGRSLELFF.